This T cell receptor (beta chain) was observed in a study of blood T cell repertoires in COVID-19 (dated by TCRdb to about 2020). Looking at the study overall: The collaborator samples originated in the United States, Italy and Spain and spanned the acute and convalescent phases of COVID-19. The material from the prospective study consisted of cDNA or gDNA derived from T cells, B-cell-depleted T cells, or PBMCs. Deeply sampled blood TCRbeta repertoires from subjects exposed to, actively infected with, or recovered from COVID-19 were included in the dataset. The repertoires were made available in a free public database intended to serve as a resource for research on the immune response to SARS-CoV-2. Samples were obtained from the ongoing ImmuneRACE study (first 160 participants) and from 1,200 or so subjects provided by 6 global collaborators. A de-identified subject ID, COVID-19 status, age in years and sex were almost always included in the sample metadata. HLA class I and class II types, where available, came from metadata supplied by the sample provider rather than from assay-based typing. Study-wide findings and limitations: How much clinical and demographic metadata was included differed by source and by participant, and the metadata was provided uncurated.

As to this clone: No antigen is known for it. Base qualities are missing; no much larger clone stands one base away.

TCRbeta CDR3 regions were amplified from genomic DNA using the immunoSEQ Assay, a bias-controlled multiplex PCR. From the authors' description of their analysis: The number of nucleated cells in each sample was estimated from the amplification of reference gene primers within the assay. To quantify the absolute abundance of each unique TCRbeta CDR3 rearrangement, sequence reads were collapsed and filtered. Productive Simpson clonality was computed per sample as the square root of Simpson's diversity index over productive rearrangements. Sourced from immuneACCESS, this table was stored by TCRdb with only in-frame sequences that have V and J called. A share of the clones is absent; for the studies checked, an unresolved V gene accounts for under half, and the remainder has no known explanation. V and J calls plus clone size are reproduced from that table; the DNA served to infer D and trimming. Recorded for this sample are about 77,000 clones; more than 80% of them occurred a single time. The ten largest account for around 5% of the sample.

Each collaborating institution followed its own protocols to collect whole blood in K2EDTA tubes. For TCRbeta analysis, collaborator samples were shipped as frozen whole blood, as isolated PBMCs, or as DNA extracted from either sample type. V lost 5 bases and J lost 6 bases, and the count of bases not matched to a germline gene is 8. CDR1 and CDR2, per the germline V gene (reference sequence), are LNHDA and SQIVND. CDR3 length: 15 amino acids, cysteine to phenylalanine. Of the read, only the CDR3 DNA is kept; its 45 bases are in frame from base 1. What was sequenced was peripheral blood. The receptor chain draws on TRBV19 and TRBJ2-3; 10 junctional bases match TRBD2. The source of this sequence is a woman aged 70-85 years with acute or convalescent COVID-19. The CDR3 in this case is CASSGRAGGADTQYF. The base sequence is TGTGCCAGTAGTGGGAGAGCGGGGGGGGCGGATACGCAGTATTTT.